This TCR beta chain stems from a study of cytomegalovirus exposure and HLA in healthy donors (dated by TCRdb to about 2017). Regarding the complete study: An earlier analysis of about 560 of the donors reported about 280 Gb of sequence data and 117 million unique TCR beta sequences obtained from roughly 170 million T cells. Approximately 300 gigabases of sequencing data and around 88 million unique TCR sequences made up an early release that covered several hundred HLA-typed donors. Of the 300 to 450 genotyped donors, roughly 76% were placed in the genetic ancestry cluster associated with self-reported Caucasian donors. The study aimed to test whether cataloging public T cell receptors could reveal signatures of past pathogen exposure. Using immunosequencing, the study profiled T cell repertoires from around 680 subjects and related those repertoires to cytomegalovirus serostatus. A separate validation cohort of 90 to 150 different subjects was used in addition to the 666-subject first cohort. To predict cytomegalovirus infection status, the study combined high-throughput TCR immunosequencing, statistical association of individual TCRs with disease status, and machine learning. To study patterns of TCR occurrence, a later analysis re-analyzed previously published TCR beta repertoires from around 700 donors and added high-resolution HLA genotyping. The later analysis used no new phenotypic data to find candidate immune exposures, relying instead on TCR beta sequences and their occurrence across donors. An earlier analysis of 587 of the donors applied high-throughput TCR beta sequencing to assess whether each TCR beta V gene segment acted as functional or pseudogenic. Alongside the repertoire data, information on donor age, sex, ethnicity and CMV serostatus was compiled. Genome-wide SNP genotypes for about 55% of the 666 donors were used in a later genetic analysis, which treated that subset as a discovery cohort. Every discovery cohort repertoire had been produced on one sequencing platform. HLA typing covered class I and class II loci at four-digit resolution. Typing coverage differed by locus: A, B, C, DRB1 and DQB1 were typed in roughly 620-640 donors, DQA1 in 500 to 550, DPA1 in 600 to 610, and DPB1 in around 490. Because of strong linkage in the cohort, five DR-DQ haplotypes were treated as single units for association and clustering. On average, about 240,000 unique TCR beta nucleotide sequences were sequenced per donor among several hundred genotyped donors of the cohort, with 15% to 20% of those sequences being non-productive.

Library generation was performed with the immunoSEQ multiplex PCR assay. For the multiplex PCR, a mixture combining 60 forward primers for TCR Vbeta segments and 13 reverse primers for TCR Jbeta segments was used. A multiplex PCR assay on genomic DNA amplified the CDR3 region of rearranged TCR beta genes. On the Illumina HiSeq System, the amplified TCR beta libraries were sequenced as 87-base-pair reads. The study's processing was this. In a later analysis, some 80 million unique TCR beta chains were counted across the roughly 670 repertoires, and around 11 million of these chains were shared by at least two donors. To remove PCR and sequencing errors, raw reads were error-corrected and collapsed into unique sequences using a nearest-neighbor algorithm that merged closely related sequences. Alignment of CDR3 sequences to IMGT reference sequences was used to assign V, D and J gene segments. For a sequence to be retained, a match of at least six nucleotides was required to both a V gene segment and a J gene segment. A rearrangement was called productive if the CDR3 had no stop codons and remained in frame with V and J, and every other rearrangement was called non-productive. CDR3 was defined by IMGT convention, running from the second conserved V-encoded cysteine to the conserved J-encoded phenylalanine. The earlier analysis of some 580 of the donors excluded any sequence lacking an unambiguous match to a single V gene segment. In an earlier analysis of almost 600 of the donors, a V segment was called functional when productive rearrangements were above 56.7%, and segregating when the standard deviation between donors exceeded 5%. A statistical classification framework was developed to diagnose cytomegalovirus status using the catalog of TCR beta chain sequences. A later analysis assigned V and J genes by comparing TCR nucleotide sequences with IMGT/GENE-DB human TR gene sequences. A later analysis assigned CDR3 sequences and most-parsimonious VDJ recombination scenarios with the TCRdist pipeline. In a later analysis, every TCR beta chain was defined by the combination of its CDR3 amino acid sequence and its V-gene family, and reads without a unique V-gene family were dropped. In a later analysis, fewer than 600 highly shared, low-generation-probability nucleotide sequences were removed to address suspected cross-contamination and a sequencing artifact. In a later analysis, a clonal expansion index for each public chain was calculated from normalized within-repertoire ranks of inferred template counts. In a later analysis, generation probabilities were computed with a VDJ recombination model fitted to out-of-frame rearrangements, and the resulting probabilities were checked against IGoR. Hypergeometric tests were used in a later analysis to score TCR-TCR, TCR-HLA and TCR-CMV co-occurrence, with a repertoire-size bias correction applied to the TCR pairs. A later analysis estimated false discovery rates by permuting HLA or CMV assignments 20 times. In a later analysis, co-occurring TCRs were grouped using DBSCAN, and TCRdist sequence similarity was added for clustering within HLA-allele-positive subsets. Repertoires with fewer than 30,000 or more than 120,000 public chains, plus five repertoires with anomalous nucleotide sharing, were excluded from co-occurrence clustering. Sourced from immuneACCESS, this table was stored by TCRdb with only in-frame sequences that have V and J called. A share of the clones is absent; for the studies checked, an unresolved V gene accounts for under half, and the remainder has no known explanation. Clone size and the V and J calls come from that table; the DNA yielded D and trimming. The sample table records about 190,000 clones; about four fifths of these occur just once. The top ten hold around 1.4% of the sample.

The cohort comprised around 690 healthy bone marrow donors. At the time of sampling, every cohort member was nominally healthy, though immune exposures that went unrecorded were likely present. The donor tested CMV seronegative, placing the donor among the 300 to 400 seronegative members of the cohort. Each donor provided a peripheral blood sample, and peripheral blood mononuclear cells were used for TCR beta sequencing. The Qiagen DNeasy Blood Extraction Kit was used to extract genomic DNA from the blood cell samples. Unmatched junction bases come to 15, with V trimmed by 4 bases and J by 6 bases. As encoded in the germline V gene, CDR1 is SGHDN while CDR2 is FVKESK. The CDR3 runs 16 residues from the cysteine to the phenylalanine. Left in the record is the CDR3 DNA by itself, 48 bases read in frame from the first base. What the work shows at the level of the full study, not this receptor alone: The classifier was reported to diagnose cytomegalovirus status with high specificity and sensitivity in both the original cohort and the validation cohort. In an earlier analysis of over 550 of the donors, most TCR beta V segments were observed in productive rearrangements about 87% or about 30% of the time, broadly matching IMGT annotations. This cohort had only TCR beta chains sequenced, and the lack of alpha or paired-chain data limited which features could be detected. A cluster of highly shared sequence variants was judged likely to be a technical artifact of the sequencing pipeline. Because HLA typing was unavailable for some donors at each locus, only the typed subset was used in association tests. Because counts were too low, about 18 rarely observed V segments, including chromosome 9 orphons, were left out of the earlier analysis of 587 of the donors. Presence/absence analyses assumed roughly uniform sequencing depth across donors, an assumption that may not hold. In a later analysis, the rate of TCR association differed among HLA loci, with DRB1 alleles having the most associated TCRs and HLA-C alleles having the fewest. A later analysis reported that several top co-occurrence clusters appeared linked to parvovirus B19, influenza, CMV and Epstein-Barr virus. Strong co-occurrence of HLA alleles, especially DR and DQ, made assigning TCR associations to individual alleles difficult. Linkage disequilibrium might explain the correlated functional status among segregating V segments, but an unknown experimental factor could not be ruled out. Some IMGT-functional V segments, including TRBV6-2 and TRBV6-3, could not be told apart with the 87-base-pair reads, so those segments were excluded. In a later analysis, 16,951 TCR beta sequences were associated with specific HLA alleles at a false discovery rate of 0.05. For the cohort, immune exposure information was limited to CMV serostatus. A further reported finding was that TCR beta sequences accurately predicted the HLA-A and HLA-B alleles for most subjects in the first cohort. A later analysis found that most CMV-associated TCR beta chains appeared HLA-restricted, with HLA associations seemingly driven largely by CMV exposure. According to the authors, the approach could potentially be generalized to other disease states and immunological phenotypes. Across donors, most TCR sequences were observed very rarely, whereas some public TCRs were present in many individuals. In the study, some 160 TCR beta chains were listed as associated with cytomegalovirus. Compared with equally common non-associated chains, HLA-associated TCR beta chains in a later analysis were more clonally expanded and had lower generation probabilities. A few of the identified cytomegalovirus-associated TCR beta chains were confirmed in vitro to be specific for cytomegalovirus antigens. According to a later genetic analysis, donors in an Asian-associated ancestry cluster had fewer N-insertions in productive TCRs than the approximately 630-donor mean. V-gene and J-gene trimming of TCR beta chains was associated with a missense DCLRE1C variant in a later genetic analysis, and the association was replicated in an independent cohort.

This clone was seen once. Its binding antigen is unknown. No much larger clone is present one base from it, and per-base qualities are unavailable. This receptor was identified in a woman between 45 and 60 years old in good health and CMV-seronegative. The chain employs TRBV14 and TRBJ2-7; 7 central bases correspond to TRBD2. The sequencing sample was made of PBMCs. The nucleotides read TGTGCCAGCAGCCTCGGGACGGGGGGTATCTTCACCGAGCAGTACTTC. It codes for CASSLGTGGIFTEQYF.